The 8 T cell receptor beta chains below were found in one sample sequenced in a study of prognosis after radiotherapy for stage I lung cancer. Genomic DNA provided the template from which TCR beta CDR3 was amplified by two-round multiplex PCR. During first-round PCR, primers specific to each TRBV and TRBJ gene were used. TCRdb reprocessed the multiplex PCR reads via MiXCR and lists one record per CDR3 protein. The profile shows 20,000 to 25,000 distinct CDR3 sequences, 43% of them singletons. The sequenced sample was PBMCs, obtained before or after stereotactic body radiation therapy (not recorded which). The receptors were sampled from a donor aged 50 or older with non-small cell lung cancer.

At least ten counts were recorded for this clonotype. V and J are TRBV6-2 or TRBV6-3 and TRBJ2-7; D is uncertain. The CDR3 extends over 13 amino acids. V was clipped by 0 bases and J by 7 bases, with 10 bases between them. Per germline, CDR1 MNHEY and CDR2 SVGEGT. The CDR3 region has the DNA TGTGCCAGCAGTTACTCTAGGGTCTGGGAGCAGTACTTC. Encoded protein: CASSYSRVWEQYF.

In this sample, this clonotype turned up a few times. The chain is built from TRBV2 and TRBJ2-2; no clear D gene. The CDR3 sequence is 13 residues long. V lost 4 bases, J lost 2 bases, and 5 bases lay in between. CDR1 and CDR2 from the germline V gene are SNHLY and FYNNEI. CDR3 bases: TGTGCCAGCAGTGTCTTCAACACCGGGGAGCTGTTTTTT. It is translated as CASSVFNTGELFF.

With respect to this clonotype: The missing conserved phenylalanine or tryptophan at the end of this CDR3 makes a read error likely. The chain is built from TRBV5-1 and TRBJ1-2; unclear D gene. The ends were cut back, 4 bases at V and 3 bases at J, with 19 bases in the middle. CDR3 size: 16 residues. The germline V gene has CDR1 SGHRS and CDR2 YFSETQ. DNA for the CDR3: TGCGCCAGCAGCCTGGTTGGCTCCGGGGTTGACTATGGCTACACCCTC. The encoded protein is CASSLVGSGVDYGYTL.

The chain carries TRBV7-7 and TRBJ2-5; D is possibly TRBD1 or TRBD2 (5 bases each). The V gene lost 5 bases and the J gene lost 6 bases, with 22 bases spanning the gap. The CDR3 is 16 amino acids. The germline gives CDR1 SSHAT, CDR2 FNYEAQ (reference sequence). The CDR3 is CASSRRRVYWGKTQYF. The CDR3 coding sequence is TGTGCCAGCAGCCGCCGTCGGGTCTACTGGGGGAAGACCCAGTACTTC.

This clonotype has at least ten counts. J is TRBJ1-1 and V is TRBV7-2, with TRBD1 identical over 8 bases. The CDR3 consists of 15 residues. The trim removed 1 base at V and 5 bases at J, leaving 6 bases unmatched. Germline lookup yields CDR1 SGHTA and CDR2 FQGNSA. This chain's CDR3 is CASSLVSQGATEAFF. The CDR3 coding sequence is TGTGCCAGCAGCTTAGTTTCTCAGGGGGCAACTGAAGCTTTCTTT. The complete variable domain, with remaining parts taken from reference TRBV7-2 and TRBJ1-1, reads GAGVSQSPSNKVTEKGKDVELRCDPISGHTALYWYRQSLGQGLEFLIYFQGNSAPDKSGLPSDRFSAERTGGSVSTLTIQRTQQEDSAVYLCASSLVSQGATEAFFGQGTRLTVV.

This chain joins TRBV5-1 and TRBJ2-2; D is tentatively TRBD1 or TRBD2 (5 bases each). This CDR3 is 16 amino acids long. Trimming shortened V by 3 bases and J by 6 bases, and 18 bases separated the two germline ends. CDR1 and CDR2 from the germline V gene are SGHRS and YFSETQ. Here the CDR3 DNA reads TGCGCCAGCAGCTCCCTACGATGGGGACCCTCCGGGGAGCTGTTTTTT. Protein: CASSSLRWGPSGELFF.

This chain links TRBV18 with TRBJ2-2; D uncertain. The V end was cut by 0 bases, the J end by 5 bases, with 16 bases between. The CDR3 sequence is 17 residues long. The germline V gene encodes CDR1 KGHSH and CDR2 LQKENI. The CDR3 DNA reads TGTGCCAGCTCACCACCGAGCGAAACTATGGCAACCGGGGAGCTGTTTTTT. Its translation is CASSPPSETMATGELFF.

A few counts support this clonotype. J is TRBJ2-1 and V is TRBV7-9; D is unclear. Deletions cut 1 base from V and 1 base from J, with 8 bases between. Per germline, CDR1 SEHNR and CDR2 FQNEAQ (reference sequence). The CDR3 is 15 amino acids. CDR3: CASSLGHSSYNEQFF. CDR3 DNA: TGTGCCAGCAGCTTAGGACACTCGTCCTACAATGAGCAGTTCTTC.